This T cell receptor (beta chain) was sequenced during a study of control samples from healthy donors and cancer patients. The protocol was immunoSEQ multiplex PCR, while the TCRdb copy is restricted to in-frame clones and leaves out a portion. Of 150,000 or so clones listed, over 85% are singletons. There are 15 residues in the CDR3. The junction had 12 bases not matched to a gene; V was cut back by 5 bases and J by 8 bases. This clonotype was obtained from a man between 18 and 35 years old in good health. Sequencing input: blood. The chain carries TRBV6-7 and TRBJ1-1; 9 bases map to TRBD1. TRBV6-7 is reported as an ORF; its role is uncertain. In DNA, the CDR3 is TGTGCCAGCAGTCCGTACAGGGGGCGTAATCAGGAAGCTTTCTTT. This encodes CASSPYRGRNQEAFF.